Below, 12 T cell receptor beta chains from the same sample are listed, as sequenced in a study of shared clonotypes between healthy human individuals. The protocol was immunoSEQ multiplex PCR, while the TCRdb copy is restricted to in-frame clones and leaves out a portion. Of around 2.1 million clones in the sample, 90% to 95% were seen once. Only CD45RO-negative cells positively selected for CCR7 counted as naive CD8 cells, so terminally differentiated effector memory CD45RA+ cells were excluded. The sequenced material came from naive CD8+ T cells from PBMCs. The source is a man between 18 and 29 years old in good health. Some clones in this sample may be carry-over from other donors' samples.

Comment on this clone: At one of its ends the junction is not consistent with the germline gene, which may arise from a read error. The chain recombines TRBV19 with TRBJ2-4; perhaps TRBD2 as D (6 bases). The CDR3 runs to 11 residues. Germline CDR1 and CDR2: LNHDA and SQIVND (reference sequence). The CDR3: CASRLGGAISF. The CDR3, as DNA: TGTGCCAGTAGGCTGGGGGGAGCCATAAGCTTC.

This chain uses TRBV5-4 with TRBJ2-3; D gene ambiguous. Germline CDR1 is SGHNT and CDR2 is YYREEE (reference sequence). V was clipped by 0 bases and J by 4 bases, with 9 bases between them. This CDR3 has 14 residues. DNA for the CDR3: TGTGCCAGCAGCTTGGAACAGCCCTCAGATACGCAGTATTTT. Amino acids: CASSLEQPSDTQYF.

This chain links TRBV7-8 with TRBJ2-7, with a weak D call TRBD2 (5 bases). Germline lookup yields CDR1 SGHVS and CDR2 FQNEAQ. The CDR3 runs to 16 residues. V dropped 7 bases and J dropped 0 bases, with 19 bases sitting between them. CDR3 DNA sequence: TGTGCCAGCACCCCTGGATGGGAGTCCCCCTCCTACGAGCAGTACTTC. Protein: CASTPGWESPSYEQYF.

This clone is a singleton in its sample. The chain has TRBV2 and TRBJ1-1, with a possible D match to TRBD1 (5 bases). Germline CDR1 reads SNHLY; CDR2 reads FYNNEI. The V end lost 6 bases, the J end lost 1 base, and 15 bases lay between the germline ends. This CDR3 region has 15 residues. This chain's CDR3 is CASRVYGTGNTEAFF. CDR3 bases: TGTGCCAGCAGAGTCTATGGGACGGGGAACACTGAAGCTTTCTTT.

This clone was detected only once. This chain uses TRBV13 with TRBJ2-7, with 7 positions matching TRBD2. V lost 2 bases, J lost 3 bases, and 7 bases stayed unmatched. Germline CDR1 reads PRHDT; CDR2 reads FYEKMQ (reference sequence). The CDR3 is 15 amino acids. The CDR3 loop reads CASSLPYGGNYEQYF. The CDR3 DNA is TGTGCCAGCAGCTTACCATACGGGGGGAACTACGAGCAGTACTTC.

This clone was seen once. The chain is built from TRBV7-9 and TRBJ2-7; 7 nucleotides agree with TRBD2. CDR1 is SEHNR, CDR2 FQNEAQ, per germline (reference sequence). J lost 4 bases, V lost 5 bases, and 5 bases had no gene match. The CDR3 length is 13 residues. The CDR3, as DNA: TGTGCCAGCAGCAGGGGAGGGCGGTACGAGCAGTACTTC. It is translated as CASSRGGRYEQYF.

This clone was counted a single time. The chain uses TRBV5-1 and TRBJ1-1; D not resolved. This CDR3 contains 14 residues. Germline V gene sequence: CDR1 SGHRS, CDR2 YFSETQ. V lost 7 bases to trimming and J lost 1 base, with 14 bases between them. The CDR3 is CASSHSGSNTEAFF. CDR3 DNA: TGCGCCAGCTCCCATTCGGGATCGAACACTGAAGCTTTCTTT. The entire variable domain, with the rest obtained from reference TRBV5-1 and TRBJ1-1, is as follows: KAGVTQTPRYLIKTRGQQVTLSCSPISGHRSVSWYQQTPGQGLQFLFEYFSETQRNKGNFPGRFSGRQFSNSRSEMNVSTLELGDSALYLCASSHSGSNTEAFFGQGTRLTVV.

The chain links TRBV7-9 to TRBJ2-3, with D possibly being TRBD1 (5 bases). Trimming removed 5 bases at V and 0 bases at J, with 21 bases between. This CDR3 is 18 amino acids long. Germline loops: CDR1 SEHNR, CDR2 FQNEAQ (reference sequence). The DNA of the CDR3 is TGTGCCAGCAGCCTCGGCCGACAGCTTTCCGTGAGCACAGATACGCAGTATTTT. Protein product: CASSLGRQLSVSTDTQYF.

This sequence joins TRBV28 and TRBJ2-7; D is undetermined. CDR1 is MDHEN and CDR2 is SYDVKM in the germline V gene. V lost 4 bases and J lost 2, with 15 bases in between. CDR3 length: 15 amino acids. The DNA for the CDR3 is TGTGCCAGCAGTTCCCAAGACGGGCGCCCCTACGAGCAGTACTTC. It codes for CASSSQDGRPYEQYF. The variable domain in full, with the rest retrieved from reference TRBV28 and TRBJ2-7, is DVKVTQSSRYLVKRTGEKVFLECVQDMDHENMFWYRQDPGLGLRLIYFSYDVKMKEKGDIPEGYSVSREKKERFSLILESASTNQTSMYLCASSSQDGRPYEQYFGPGTRLTVT.

This clone was counted once. The V gene is TRBV5-1, the J gene TRBJ1-4; D uncertain. CDR3 length: 17 residues. Trimming left V 0 bases short and J 5 bases short, with 17 bases between. Looked up from germline, CDR1 is SGHRS and CDR2 is YFSETQ. The CDR3 DNA sequence: TGCGCCAGCAGCTTGGAGGCAGTCATACTCGAAAATGAAAAACTGTTTTTT. Its protein is CASSLEAVILENEKLFF.

The sample holds one count of this clone. The chain has TRBV28 and TRBJ1-4; TRBD1 aligns across 8 bases. Looked up from germline, CDR1 is MDHEN and CDR2 is SYDVKM. J was trimmed by 4 bases and V by 5 bases; bases with no gene match: 3. This CDR3 contains 14 residues. The chain's CDR3 is CASSLDRVNEKLFF. The CDR3 DNA follows: TGTGCCAGCAGTCTGGACAGGGTTAATGAAAAACTGTTTTTT.

V and J are TRBV7-6 and TRBJ2-2, with 11 bases that match TRBD2. Trimming at V came to 3 bases and at J to 8 bases, leaving 14 bases not matched to a gene. The CDR3 runs to 18 residues. CDR1 is SGHVS and CDR2 is FNYEAQ in the germline V gene. In DNA form, the CDR3 reads TGTGCCAGCAGCTTCGGTATAGGACTAGCGGGCCTAGGAGGGGAGCTGTTTTTT. This sequence encodes CASSFGIGLAGLGGELFF.